The rows below give T cell receptor beta chains drawn from one sample of a study of tumour-infiltrating T cells in Burkitt lymphoma. TCRdb's copy holds only in-frame clones and misses some; the assay was immunoSEQ multiplex PCR. The table lists roughly 1,300 clones, 13% of them singletons. Sequencing was performed on tumor tissue. These receptors all come from a human donor with Burkitt lymphoma. Each CDR3 is given with its conserved first and last residue. The D gene is left open where the match is weak. Expanded clones get a size class; other rows say once, few or many, or leave the size out.

j_call: TRBJ2-1
v_call: TRBV4-3
cdr3_length: 15
clone_size: few
d_call: .
cdr3_aa: CASSQAGEGVNEQFF
cdr3_nt: TGCGCCAGCAGCCAAGCAGGGGAAGGGGTCAATGAGCAGTTCTTC

j_call: TRBJ2-3
v_call: TRBV14
cdr3_length: 15
clone_size: few
d_call: TRBD1
cdr3_aa: CASSHEKGGPDTQYF
cdr3_nt: TGTGCCAGCAGCCATGAGAAAGGGGGCCCAGATACGCAGTATTTT

j_call: TRBJ2-6
v_call: TRBV28
cdr3_length: 18
clone_size: .
d_call: .
cdr3_aa: CASSLLVLTQSRANVLTF
cdr3_nt: TGTGCCAGCAGTCTCTTAGTCTTGACGCAAAGTCGGGCCAACGTCCTGACTTTC

j_call: TRBJ2-1
v_call: TRBV28
cdr3_length: 15
clone_size: .
d_call: TRBD2
cdr3_aa: CASTPYAGGYNEQFF
cdr3_nt: TGTGCCAGCACCCCGTACGCGGGGGGGTACAATGAGCAGTTCTTC

j_call: TRBJ2-1
v_call: TRBV11-2
cdr3_length: 14
clone_size: .
d_call: TRBD1
cdr3_aa: CASKTGQGALEQFF
cdr3_nt: TGTGCCAGCAAGACGGGACAGGGGGCCTTAGAGCAGTTCTTC

j_call: TRBJ1-1
v_call: TRBV28
cdr3_length: 14
clone_size: .
d_call: .
cdr3_aa: CASSFTRENTEAFF
cdr3_nt: TGTGCCAGCAGTTTTACCAGGGAGAACACTGAAGCTTTCTTT

j_call: TRBJ1-2
v_call: TRBV7-6
cdr3_length: 16
clone_size: .
d_call: TRBD1
cdr3_aa: CASSRGMGQGHYGYTF
cdr3_nt: TGTGCCAGCAGCCGGGGGATGGGACAGGGGCACTATGGCTACACCTTC

j_call: TRBJ1-1
v_call: TRBV5-8
cdr3_length: 14
clone_size: .
d_call: .
cdr3_aa: CASSLRGENTEAFF
cdr3_nt: TGTGCCAGCAGCCTCAGAGGGGAGAACACTGAAGCTTTCTTT

j_call: TRBJ1-3
v_call: TRBV6-6
cdr3_length: 13
clone_size: once
d_call: .
cdr3_aa: CASSYSRQSDFNF
cdr3_nt: TGTGCCAGCAGTTACTCGAGACAGTCTGATTTTAATTTT

j_call: TRBJ2-3
v_call: TRBV9
cdr3_length: 19
clone_size: .
d_call: TRBD2
cdr3_aa: CASSEGGGLAATSTDTQYF
cdr3_nt: TGTGCCAGCAGCGAGGGGGGGGGACTAGCGGCCACTAGCACAGATACGCAGTATTTT

j_call: TRBJ1-1
v_call: TRBV5-4
cdr3_length: 14
clone_size: .
d_call: TRBD1
cdr3_aa: CASSQGGAGTEAFF
cdr3_nt: TGTGCCAGCAGCCAGGGGGGTGCAGGCACTGAAGCTTTCTTT

j_call: TRBJ1-2
v_call: TRBV6-5
cdr3_length: 10
clone_size: few
d_call: .
cdr3_aa: CASYFDGYTF
cdr3_nt: TGTGCCAGCTATTTTGATGGCTACACCTTC

j_call: TRBJ2-5
v_call: TRBV19
cdr3_length: 14
clone_size: few
d_call: TRBD1
cdr3_aa: CASSKTGTGETQYF
cdr3_nt: TGTGCCAGTAGCAAGACAGGGACCGGGGAGACCCAGTACTTC

j_call: TRBJ2-1
v_call: TRBV9
cdr3_length: 14
clone_size: .
d_call: .
cdr3_aa: CASSVDPSDNEQFF
cdr3_nt: TGTGCCAGCAGCGTAGATCCTAGCGACAATGAGCAGTTCTTC

j_call: TRBJ2-2
v_call: TRBV7-9
cdr3_length: 14
clone_size: few
d_call: .
cdr3_aa: CASSPPPHRGELFF
cdr3_nt: TGTGCCAGCAGCCCTCCCCCACACCGCGGGGAGCTGTTTTTT

j_call: TRBJ1-4
v_call: TRBV5-1
cdr3_length: 17
clone_size: few
d_call: TRBD1
cdr3_aa: CASSLRAGTGGNEKLFF
cdr3_nt: TGCGCCAGCAGCTTGAGAGCCGGGACAGGGGGCAATGAAAAACTGTTTTTT

j_call: TRBJ2-2
v_call: TRBV27
cdr3_length: 16
clone_size: .
d_call: TRBD1
cdr3_aa: CASSSRMGQGTGELFF
cdr3_nt: TGTGCCAGCAGTAGCCGAATGGGACAGGGGACCGGGGAGCTGTTTTTT

j_call: TRBJ1-4
v_call: TRBV27
cdr3_length: 15
clone_size: few
d_call: .
cdr3_aa: CASSREDSANEKLFF
cdr3_nt: TGTGCCAGCAGTAGAGAGGACAGCGCTAATGAAAAACTGTTTTTT

j_call: TRBJ1-4
v_call: TRBV7-9
cdr3_length: 13
clone_size: few
d_call: .
cdr3_aa: CASSLGDPEKLFF
cdr3_nt: TGTGCCAGCAGCTTAGGGGACCCTGAAAAACTGTTTTTT

j_call: TRBJ1-1
v_call: TRBV5-1
cdr3_length: 13
clone_size: few
d_call: .
cdr3_aa: CASIGTGNTEAFF
cdr3_nt: TGCGCCAGCATCGGGACCGGGAACACTGAAGCTTTCTTT

j_call: TRBJ2-1
v_call: TRBV6-5
cdr3_length: 12
clone_size: .
d_call: .
cdr3_aa: CASSPSYNEQFF
cdr3_nt: TGTGCCAGCAGCCCATCCTACAATGAGCAGTTCTTC

j_call: TRBJ2-5
v_call: TRBV7-2
cdr3_length: 16
clone_size: few
d_call: TRBD2
cdr3_aa: CASSLGIAGGPETQYF
cdr3_nt: TGTGCCAGCAGCTTAGGCATAGCGGGGGGGCCGGAGACCCAGTACTTC

j_call: TRBJ2-6
v_call: TRBV5-1
cdr3_length: 15
clone_size: .
d_call: TRBD1
cdr3_aa: CASSLRDRGGNVLTF
cdr3_nt: TGCGCCAGCAGCCTCCGGGACAGGGGAGGCAACGTCCTGACTTTC

j_call: TRBJ2-3
v_call: TRBV14
cdr3_length: 13
clone_size: .
d_call: TRBD2
cdr3_aa: CASRLAGADTQYF
cdr3_nt: TGTGCCAGCAGACTAGCGGGAGCAGATACGCAGTATTTT

j_call: TRBJ1-1
v_call: TRBV29-1
cdr3_length: 13
clone_size: .
d_call: TRBD1
cdr3_aa: CSVDGQGNTEAFF
cdr3_nt: TGCAGCGTTGACGGACAGGGGAACACTGAAGCTTTCTTT

j_call: TRBJ1-5
v_call: TRBV4-3
cdr3_length: 16
clone_size: few
d_call: TRBD1
cdr3_aa: CASSQDGTGIGQPQHF
cdr3_nt: TGCGCCAGCAGCCAAGATGGGACAGGGATCGGGCAGCCCCAGCATTTT